This T cell receptor (beta chain) was sequenced for a study of response to subunit inactivated influenza vaccine. TCRdb re-called the RT-PCR reads with MiXCR, one entry per CDR3 protein. The repertoire includes 500,000 to 600,000 distinct CDR3 sequences, 12% of them detected once, and more than 8.5% sits in the top ten. A note on this clonotype: The antigen is undetermined.

Study results and caveats: Authors proposed each seasonal influenza vaccination draws in few new T cells.

The V and J ends lost 3 bases and 7 bases, in that order; junction bases with no gene match: 4. CDR1 and CDR2 from the germline V gene are MNHEY and SVGAGI. CDR3 length: 14 amino acids. The V and J genes are TRBV6-5 and TRBJ1-5; 9 bases match TRBD1. This sequence originates from a man aged 50 or older who received an inactivated influenza vaccine. The sample here was PBMCs from blood, taken on the day of vaccination. The CDR3, as DNA: TGTGCCAGCAGTTATGGACAGGGGCGGCAGCCCCAGCATTTT. Protein sequence: CASSYGQGRQPQHF.